Reported below is one T cell receptor beta chain. Its antigen remains unknown. The data were taken from a study of brain T cells in children with intractable seizures. General study points: Pre- and post-surgery blood differed in depth, so pre-surgery absences may be undersampling. Patients' HCMV serostatus was unknown; virus specificity rests on CDR3 similarity alone.

Surgery cases with the highest brain T cell transcript signatures were chosen for sequencing. Patients received at least one anti-epileptic drug before surgery. The germline gives CDR1 MGHRA, CDR2 YSYEKL. Trimming left V 0 bases short and J 1 base short, with 10 bases between. CDR3 length equals 15 residues. The table came from immunoSEQ multiplex PCR; TCRdb's copy has only in-frame clones and leaves some out. This sample has about 64,000 clones; roughly 95% occur once, and the top ten carry more than 0.3%. The receptor comes from a boy under two years old with focal cortical dysplasia and intractable seizures. The rearrangement uses TRBV4-1 and TRBJ2-7, with D maybe TRBD2 (6 bases). The specimen was peripheral blood, collected at surgery. DNA for the CDR3: TGCGCCAGCAGCCAAGAGAGGAGGGTTTCCTACGAGCAGTACTTC. This sequence encodes CASSQERRVSYEQYF.